This entry is about one T cell receptor beta chain. The target of this receptor is not known. Qualities for individual bases were not recorded, and no much larger clone is one base off. The data belong to a study of blood T cell repertoires in COVID-19 (TCRdb year 2020). For context, the study as a whole: Samples covering the acute and convalescent phases of COVID-19 were provided by collaborators in the United States, Italy and Spain. Where available, HLA class I and class II types were obtained from metadata supplied by the sample provider rather than from assay-based typing. A de-identified subject ID, COVID-19 status, age in years and sex were almost always included in the sample metadata. The prospective study material was composed of cDNA or gDNA derived from T cells, B-cell-depleted T cells, or PBMCs. The repertoires were released in a freely available public database intended as a resource for research on the immune response to SARS-CoV-2. Samples came from the ongoing ImmuneRACE study (first 160 participants) plus 1,254 subjects from 6 global collaborators. Subjects who had been exposed to COVID-19, were actively infected with it, or had recovered from it provided the deeply sampled blood TCRbeta repertoires that made up the dataset. Study-wide findings and limitations: Clinical and demographic metadata were provided uncurated, with the amount varying by source and participant.

The immunoSEQ Assay, a bias-controlled multiplex PCR, was used to amplify TCRbeta CDR3 regions from genomic DNA. As for how the authors treated the data: Nucleated cell counts per sample were estimated from amplification of reference gene primers within the assay. To quantify the absolute abundance of each unique TCRbeta CDR3 rearrangement, sequence reads were collapsed and filtered. For each sample, productive Simpson clonality was calculated as the square root of Simpson's diversity index over productive rearrangements. As stored in TCRdb, this immuneACCESS dataset retains in-frame rearrangements with V and J assigned. A fraction of the clones does not appear; measured against another copy, unresolved V genes explain less than half of the discrepancy, and the remainder lacks a known reason. The V and J calls and the clone size are those of that table, but D and trimming were determined from the DNA. The sample data list 150,000 or so clones, and approximately 85% of these were observed just once. Roughly 5% of the sample belongs to the ten largest clones.

For CDR1 and CDR2, the germline V gene lists SQVTM and ANQGSEA. V was cut back by 3 bases and J by 6 bases, leaving a gap of 18 bases between them. The CDR3 holds 15 amino acids from the cysteine to the phenylalanine. Kept here is only the CDR3 DNA, which spans 45 bases and is read in frame from base 1. In Seattle, one collaborating source enrolled patients while the infection was active and tracked those patients longitudinally over the course of disease. Collaborating institutions collected whole blood in K2EDTA tubes following their own protocols. Collaborator samples were shipped for TCRbeta analysis as frozen whole blood, isolated PBMCs, or DNA extracted from either sample type.

Material for sequencing was peripheral blood. The receptor comes from a woman aged 50 to 60 with COVID-19, enrolled during active disease. The V and J segments used are TRBV29-1 and TRBJ1-5; too little of a D gene remains to name it. In nucleotide form, the sequence is TGCAGCGTTGAGCGCCCCGGGGTGGGAGGTCAGCCCCAGCATTTT. It translates to CSVERPGVGGQPQHF.